Sequencing of this T cell receptor beta chain was carried out in a study of cytomegalovirus exposure and HLA in healthy donors. Looking at the study overall: An earlier analysis found 110 million or so unique TCR beta sequences from about 179 million T cells.

Germline V lookup: CDR1 SGHAT, CDR2 FQNNGV. The CDR3 runs 13 residues. V lost 1 base and J lost 10, with 14 bases in between. PCR primers comprised 60 Vbeta and 13 Jbeta primers. Generated by immunoSEQ multiplex PCR, the TCRdb table keeps only in-frame clones and is missing some. The table has fewer than 250,000 clones, about 80% seen once. The V and J genes are TRBV11-2 and TRBJ2-7, with D possibly matching TRBD1 (6 bases). This TCR derives from a young woman in good health and CMV-seropositive. The sequenced sample consisted of PBMCs. The CDR3 bases are TGTGCCAGCAGCTTAGGTGTGGGGGCCGAACAGTACTTC. Its translation: CASSLGVGAEQYF.